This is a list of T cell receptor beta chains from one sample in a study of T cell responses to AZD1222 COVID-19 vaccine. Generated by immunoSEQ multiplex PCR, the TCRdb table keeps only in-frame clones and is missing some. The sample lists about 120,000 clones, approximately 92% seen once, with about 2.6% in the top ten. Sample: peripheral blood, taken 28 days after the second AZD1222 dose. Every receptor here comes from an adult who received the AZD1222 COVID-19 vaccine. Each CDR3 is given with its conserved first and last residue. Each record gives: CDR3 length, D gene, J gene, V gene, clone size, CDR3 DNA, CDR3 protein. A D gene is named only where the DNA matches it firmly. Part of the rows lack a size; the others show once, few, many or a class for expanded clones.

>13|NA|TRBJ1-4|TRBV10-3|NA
TGTGCCATCAGTGAACAGGTTAATGAAAAACTGTTTTTT
CAISEQVNEKLFF
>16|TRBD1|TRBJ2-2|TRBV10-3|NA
TGTGCCATCAGCTCATCGGGACAGGATCACACCGGGGAGCTGTTTTTT
CAISSSGQDHTGELFF
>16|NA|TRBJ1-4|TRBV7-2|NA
TGTGCCAGCAGCCCAGGGGTCGGGAGAAGTAATGAAAAACTGTTTTTT
CASSPGVGRSNEKLFF
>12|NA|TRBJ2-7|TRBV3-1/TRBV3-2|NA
TGTGCCAGCAGCCTAAGTTACTACGAGCAGTACTTC
CASSLSYYEQYF
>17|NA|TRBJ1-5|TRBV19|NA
TGTGCCAGTAGTATTTGGGCCGACAGATTTAACAGACAGCCCCAGCATTTT
CASSIWADRFNRQPQHF
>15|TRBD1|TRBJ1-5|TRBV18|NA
TGTGCCAGCTCACCTCCCGGGACAGGGGTTCAGCCCCAGCATTTT
CASSPPGTGVQPQHF
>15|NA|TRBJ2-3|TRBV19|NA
TGTGCCAGTAGTATAGTTGGACAAGACACAGATACGCAGTATTTT
CASSIVGQDTDTQYF
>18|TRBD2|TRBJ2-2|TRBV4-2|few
TGTGCCAGCAGCCAGGTGCTAGCGGGGGGGCCAGACACCGGGGAGCTGTTTTTT
CASSQVLAGGPDTGELFF
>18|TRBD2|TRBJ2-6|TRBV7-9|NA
TGTGCCAGCAGCCCCCGACTAGCGGGGGCGTCTGGGGCCAACGTCCTGACTTTC
CASSPRLAGASGANVLTF
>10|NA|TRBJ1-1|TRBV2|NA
TGTGCCAGTTTAAACACTGAAGCTTTCTTT
CASLNTEAFF
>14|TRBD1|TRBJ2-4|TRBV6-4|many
TGTGCCAGCAGTCCCGGGACAGGGGGCGACATTCAGTACTTC
CASSPGTGGDIQYF
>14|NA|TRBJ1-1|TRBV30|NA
TGTGCCTGGATCCTGTCTTCCACTTACACTGAAGCTTTCTTT
CAWILSSTYTEAFF
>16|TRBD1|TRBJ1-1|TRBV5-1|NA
TGCGCCAGCAGCACCCAAGCCGGGACAGGGGGCACTGAAGCTTTCTTT
CASSTQAGTGGTEAFF
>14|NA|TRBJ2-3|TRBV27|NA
TGTGCCAGCACAGAAGACCCTAGCACAGATACGCAGTATTTT
CASTEDPSTDTQYF
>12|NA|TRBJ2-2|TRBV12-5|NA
TGTGCTAGCAACATGAACACCGGGGAGCTGTTTTTT
CASNMNTGELFF
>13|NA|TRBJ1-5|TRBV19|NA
TGTGCCAGTAGTATAGATTTCGACGGGCCCCAGCATTTT
CASSIDFDGPQHF
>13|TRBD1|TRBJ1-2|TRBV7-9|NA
TGTGCCAGCAGCCGACAGGGCCCCTATGGCTACACCTTC
CASSRQGPYGYTF
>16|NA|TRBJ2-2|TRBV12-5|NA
TGTGCTAGTGGTTTAGTTGTCGGGACGAACACCGGGGAGCTGTTTTTT
CASGLVVGTNTGELFF
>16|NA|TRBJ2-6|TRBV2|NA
TGTGCCAGCAGTGAAGACCGGTTCTCTGGGGCCAACGTCCTGACTTTC
CASSEDRFSGANVLTF
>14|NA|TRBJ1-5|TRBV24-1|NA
TGTGCCACCAGTGATTCGCCGACGAGAGGGCCCCAGCATTTT
CATSDSPTRGPQHF
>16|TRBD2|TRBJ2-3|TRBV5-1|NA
TGCGCCAGCAGCTTGGGACTAGCGGGGGTTGGGGATACGCAGTATTTT
CASSLGLAGVGDTQYF
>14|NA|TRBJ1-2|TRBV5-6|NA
TGTGCCAGCAGCTTGGTCGGCCCCGTCTCCGGCTACACCTTC
CASSLVGPVSGYTF
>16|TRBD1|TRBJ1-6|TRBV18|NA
TGTGCCAGCTCACCGACGAGGACAGGGGGTGATTCACCCCTCCACTTT
CASSPTRTGGDSPLHF
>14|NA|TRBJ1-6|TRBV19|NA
TGTGCCAGTAGTTTTGAGGGCGGGAATTCACCCCTCCACTTT
CASSFEGGNSPLHF
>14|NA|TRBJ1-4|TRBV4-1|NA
TGCGCCAGCAGCCAAGTGGGTTCGAGAGAAAAACTGTTTTTT
CASSQVGSREKLFF
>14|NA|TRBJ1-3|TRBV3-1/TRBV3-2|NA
TGTGCCAGCAGTCCCGACAACTCTGGAAACACCATATATTTT
CASSPDNSGNTIYF
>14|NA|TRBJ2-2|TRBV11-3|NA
TGTGCCAGCAGCCCAGGGCCGGGCACCGGGGAGCTGTTTTTT
CASSPGPGTGELFF
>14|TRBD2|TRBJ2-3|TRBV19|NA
TGTGCCAGTATGGGGACTAGCGGGGGGTCTACGCAGTATTTT
CASMGTSGGSTQYF
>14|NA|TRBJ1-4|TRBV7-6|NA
TGTGCCAGCAGCCTAGACCCAGGGACCGAAAAACTGTTTTTT
CASSLDPGTEKLFF
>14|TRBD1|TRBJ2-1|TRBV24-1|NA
TGTGCCACCAGCCGCGGACAGGGATACAATGAGCAGTTCTTC
CATSRGQGYNEQFF
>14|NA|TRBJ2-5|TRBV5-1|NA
TGCGCCAGCAGCATCGGGGGTGTGAGGGAGACCCAGTACTTC
CASSIGGVRETQYF
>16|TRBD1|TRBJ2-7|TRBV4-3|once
TGCGCCAGCAGCTACGGAATAGGGGGCGCAAGTCTCGAGCAGTACTTC
CASSYGIGGASLEQYF
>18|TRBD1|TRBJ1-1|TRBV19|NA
TGTGCCAGCGCCGGGACAGGGGCCTTTTCAGATACGAACACTGAAGCTTTCTTT
CASAGTGAFSDTNTEAFF
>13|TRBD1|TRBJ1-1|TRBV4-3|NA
TGCGCCAGCAGCCATACAGGGGGCACTGAAGCTTTCTTT
CASSHTGGTEAFF
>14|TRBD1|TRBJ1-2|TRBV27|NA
TGTGCCAGCAGTTCGGCAGGGGGCCAGTATGGCTACACCTTC
CASSSAGGQYGYTF
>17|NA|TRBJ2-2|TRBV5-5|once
TGTGCCAGCACCACCCCTATTGGTGGGCGAATAGGCGGGGAGCTGTTTTTT
CASTTPIGGRIGGELFF
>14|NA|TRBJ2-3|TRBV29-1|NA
TGCAGCGTTGATTCGGCAGGGGGGGCGGATACGCAGTATTTT
CSVDSAGGADTQYF